The clone carrying this TCR beta chain was seen more than once but under ten times. The data derive from a study of T-cell reconstitution after alpha-beta-depleted transplantation in children. Library preparation (for TCRbeta) was performed with unique molecular identifiers. TCRdb re-called the PCR reads with MiXCR, one entry per CDR3 protein. The sample contains 450,000 to 600,000 distinct CDR3 sequences, approximately 30% of which appear only once. The CDR3 is 15 amino acids. V shed 0 bases and J shed 3 bases, with 12 bases lying between them. Per germline, CDR1 SGHAT and CDR2 FQNNGV. The origin of this receptor is a human donor who donated a stem cell graft to a child with aplastic anemia. The specimen was PBMCs from the stem cell graft donor, collected from the stem cell graft. The chain employs TRBV11-2 and TRBJ2-7; D gene uncertain. The CDR3 loop reads CASSLDSPFYYEQYV. In DNA form, the CDR3 reads TGTGCCAGCAGCTTAGATTCCCCCTTTTACTACGAGCAGTACGTC.